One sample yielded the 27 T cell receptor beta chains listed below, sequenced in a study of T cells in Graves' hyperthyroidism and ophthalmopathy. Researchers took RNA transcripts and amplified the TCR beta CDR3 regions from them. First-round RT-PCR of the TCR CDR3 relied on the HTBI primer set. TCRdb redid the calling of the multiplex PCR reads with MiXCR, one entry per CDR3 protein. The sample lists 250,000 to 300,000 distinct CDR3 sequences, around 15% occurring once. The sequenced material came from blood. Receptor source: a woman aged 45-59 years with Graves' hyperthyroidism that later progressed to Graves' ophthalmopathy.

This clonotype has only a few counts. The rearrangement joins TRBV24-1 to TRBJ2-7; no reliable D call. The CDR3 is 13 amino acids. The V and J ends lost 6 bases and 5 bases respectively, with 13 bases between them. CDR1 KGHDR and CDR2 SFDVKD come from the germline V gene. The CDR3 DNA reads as TGTGCCACCAGTACTGCCCGACACAACGAGCAGTACTTC. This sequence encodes CATSTARHNEQYF.

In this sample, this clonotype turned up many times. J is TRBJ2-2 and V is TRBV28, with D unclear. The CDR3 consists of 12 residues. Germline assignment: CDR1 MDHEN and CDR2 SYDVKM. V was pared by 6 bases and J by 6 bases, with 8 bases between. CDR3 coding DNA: TGTGCCAGCAGCCAACTCGCCGGGGAGCTGTTTTTT. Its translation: CASSQLAGELFF.

CDR3 protein: CASSPRAFGETQYF. As DNA, the CDR3 is TGTGCCAGCAGCCCGCGCGCATTCGGAGAGACCCAGTACTTC. V is TRBV9 and J is TRBJ2-5; unclear D gene. The V end was cut by 4 bases, the J end by 4 bases, with 14 bases between. CDR3 length: 14 amino acids. The germline V gene encodes CDR1 SGDLS and CDR2 YYNGEE.

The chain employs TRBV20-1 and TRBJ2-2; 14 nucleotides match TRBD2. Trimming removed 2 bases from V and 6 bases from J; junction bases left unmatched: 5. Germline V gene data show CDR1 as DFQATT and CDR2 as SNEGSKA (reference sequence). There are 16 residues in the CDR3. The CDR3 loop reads CSARPGTSGSPGELFF. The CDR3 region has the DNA TGCAGTGCTAGACCCGGGACTAGCGGGAGCCCCGGGGAGCTGTTTTTT.

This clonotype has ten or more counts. The CDR3 coding sequence is TGCAGTGCGCCACCCGGGGGCACGGAGCAGTTCTTC. Residues: CSAPPGGTEQFF. This chain uses TRBV20-1 with TRBJ2-1; either TRBD1 or TRBD2 may fit D (6 bases each). Germline V CDR1 and CDR2: DFQATT, SNEGSKA (reference sequence). This CDR3 comprises 12 residues. Trimming left V 6 bases short and J 10 bases short, with 16 bases between.

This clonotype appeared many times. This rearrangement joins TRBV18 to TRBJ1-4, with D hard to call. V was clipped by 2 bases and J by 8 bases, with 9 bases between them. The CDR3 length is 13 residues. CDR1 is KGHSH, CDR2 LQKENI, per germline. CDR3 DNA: TGTGCCAGCTCACCATCTACTGACGAAAAACTGTTTTTT. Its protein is CASSPSTDEKLFF.

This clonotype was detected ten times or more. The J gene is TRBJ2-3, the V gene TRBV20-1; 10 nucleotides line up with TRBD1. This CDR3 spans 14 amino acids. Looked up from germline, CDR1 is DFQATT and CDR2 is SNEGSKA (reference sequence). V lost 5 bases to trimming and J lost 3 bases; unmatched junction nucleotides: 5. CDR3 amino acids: CSAPDRGRTDTQYF. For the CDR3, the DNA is TGCAGTGCTCCTGACAGGGGGCGGACAGATACGCAGTATTTT.

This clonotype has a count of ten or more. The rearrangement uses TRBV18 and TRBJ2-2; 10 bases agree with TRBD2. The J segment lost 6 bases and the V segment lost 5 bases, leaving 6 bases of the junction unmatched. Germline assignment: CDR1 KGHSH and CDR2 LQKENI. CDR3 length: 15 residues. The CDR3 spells CASSVSSGSAGELFF. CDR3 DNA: TGTGCCAGCTCAGTCTCTAGCGGGAGCGCCGGGGAGCTGTTTTTT.

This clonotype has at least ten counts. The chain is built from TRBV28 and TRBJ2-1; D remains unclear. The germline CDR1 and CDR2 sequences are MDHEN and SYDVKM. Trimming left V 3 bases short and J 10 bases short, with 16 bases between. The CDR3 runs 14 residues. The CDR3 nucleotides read TGTGCCAGCAGTTTTGTTGTCGGGCTTGGGGAGCAGTTCTTC. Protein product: CASSFVVGLGEQFF.

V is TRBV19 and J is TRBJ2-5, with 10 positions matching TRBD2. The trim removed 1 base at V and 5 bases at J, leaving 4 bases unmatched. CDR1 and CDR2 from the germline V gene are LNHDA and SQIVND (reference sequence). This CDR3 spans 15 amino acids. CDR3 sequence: CASSIGLAGVETQYF. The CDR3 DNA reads TGTGCCAGTAGTATAGGGCTAGCGGGAGTGGAGACCCAGTACTTC.

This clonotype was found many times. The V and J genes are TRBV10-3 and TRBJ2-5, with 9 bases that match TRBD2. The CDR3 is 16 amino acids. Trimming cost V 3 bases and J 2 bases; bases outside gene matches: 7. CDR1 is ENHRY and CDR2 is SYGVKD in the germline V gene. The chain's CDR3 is CAISDPLAGLQETQYF. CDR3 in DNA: TGTGCCATCAGTGACCCACTAGCGGGCCTACAAGAGACCCAGTACTTC.

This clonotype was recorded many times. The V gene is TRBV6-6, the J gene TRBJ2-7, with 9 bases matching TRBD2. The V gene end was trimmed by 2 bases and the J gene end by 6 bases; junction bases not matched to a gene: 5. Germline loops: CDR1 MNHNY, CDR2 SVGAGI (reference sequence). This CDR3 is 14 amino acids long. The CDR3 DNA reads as TGTGCCAGCAGTTACCCAGGGACTAGCCGCGAGCAGTACTTC. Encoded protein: CASSYPGTSREQYF.

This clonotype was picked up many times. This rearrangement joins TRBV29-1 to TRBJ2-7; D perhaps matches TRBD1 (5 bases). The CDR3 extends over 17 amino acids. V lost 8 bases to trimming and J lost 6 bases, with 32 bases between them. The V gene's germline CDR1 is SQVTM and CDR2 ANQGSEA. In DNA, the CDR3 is TGCAGCTTGCAAGGAACCCCACGGACACTTAAAAGTGTCGAGCAGTACTTC. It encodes CSLQGTPRTLKSVEQYF.

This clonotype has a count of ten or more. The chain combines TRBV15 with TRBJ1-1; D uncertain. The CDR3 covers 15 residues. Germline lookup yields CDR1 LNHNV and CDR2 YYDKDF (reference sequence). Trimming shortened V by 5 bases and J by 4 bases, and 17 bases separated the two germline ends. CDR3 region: CATSGRNQGSTEAFF. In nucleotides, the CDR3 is TGTGCCACCAGCGGACGGAACCAAGGATCCACTGAAGCTTTCTTT.

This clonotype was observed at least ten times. CDR3 loop: CSASGKLAGVYEQYF. The DNA for the CDR3 is TGCAGTGCTTCGGGGAAACTAGCGGGAGTCTACGAGCAGTACTTC. The J gene is TRBJ2-7, the V gene TRBV20-1; 11 positions agree with TRBD2. Germline CDR1 and CDR2: DFQATT and SNEGSKA (reference sequence). The V and J ends lost 5 bases and 3 bases, in that order; junction bases with no gene match: 9. CDR3 length equals 15 residues.

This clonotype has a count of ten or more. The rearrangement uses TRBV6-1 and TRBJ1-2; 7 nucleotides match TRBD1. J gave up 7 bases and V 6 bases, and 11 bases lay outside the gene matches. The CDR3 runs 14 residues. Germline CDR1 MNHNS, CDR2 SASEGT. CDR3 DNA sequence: TGTGCCAGCAGCGCGGACAGGTTTGGCTTTGGCTACACCTTC. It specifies CASSADRFGFGYTF.

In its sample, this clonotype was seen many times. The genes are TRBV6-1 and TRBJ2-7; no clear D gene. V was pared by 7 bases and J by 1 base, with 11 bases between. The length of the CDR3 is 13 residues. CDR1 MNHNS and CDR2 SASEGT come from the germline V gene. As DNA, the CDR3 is TGTGCCAGCACCCCTCGGGTTTCCTACGAGCAGTACTTC. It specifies CASTPRVSYEQYF.

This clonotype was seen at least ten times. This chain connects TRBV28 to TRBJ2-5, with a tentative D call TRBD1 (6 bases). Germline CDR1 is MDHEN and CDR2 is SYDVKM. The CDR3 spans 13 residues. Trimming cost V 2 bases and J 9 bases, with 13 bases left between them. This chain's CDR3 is CASSLRTGPSQYF. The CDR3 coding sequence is TGTGCCAGCAGTTTACGAACAGGGCCGTCCCAGTACTTC.

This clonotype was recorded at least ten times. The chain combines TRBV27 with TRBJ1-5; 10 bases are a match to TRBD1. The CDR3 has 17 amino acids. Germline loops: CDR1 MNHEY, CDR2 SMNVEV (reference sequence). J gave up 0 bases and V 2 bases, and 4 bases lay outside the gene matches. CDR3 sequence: CASSLRDRGYSNQPQHF. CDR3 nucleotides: TGTGCCAGCAGTTTACGGGACAGGGGATATAGCAATCAGCCCCAGCATTTT.

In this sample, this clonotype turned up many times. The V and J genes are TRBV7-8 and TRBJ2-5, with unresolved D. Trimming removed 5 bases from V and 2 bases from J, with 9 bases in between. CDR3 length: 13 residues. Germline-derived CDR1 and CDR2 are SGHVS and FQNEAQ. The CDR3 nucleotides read TGTGCCAGCAGCGTACGAGTTCAAGAGACCCAGTACTTC. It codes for CASSVRVQETQYF.

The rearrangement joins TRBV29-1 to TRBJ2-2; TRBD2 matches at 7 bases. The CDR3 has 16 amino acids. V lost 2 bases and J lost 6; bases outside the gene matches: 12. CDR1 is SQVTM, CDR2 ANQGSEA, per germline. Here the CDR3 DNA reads TGCAGCGTTGAATTGCGGGAGACTACTCGGGCCGGGGAGCTGTTTTTT. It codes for CSVELRETTRAGELFF.

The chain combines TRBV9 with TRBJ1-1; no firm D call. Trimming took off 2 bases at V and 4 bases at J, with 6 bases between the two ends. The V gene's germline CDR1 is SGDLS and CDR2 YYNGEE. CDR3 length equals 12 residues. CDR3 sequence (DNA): TGTGCCAGCAGCGTCGAGGGCACTGAAGCTTTCTTT. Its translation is CASSVEGTEAFF.

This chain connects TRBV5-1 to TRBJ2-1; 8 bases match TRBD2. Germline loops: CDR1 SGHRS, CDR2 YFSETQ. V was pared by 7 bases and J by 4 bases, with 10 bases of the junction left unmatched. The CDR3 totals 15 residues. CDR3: CASHNTGGIYNEQFF. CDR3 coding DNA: TGCGCCAGCCACAATACGGGAGGGATTTACAATGAGCAGTTCTTC.

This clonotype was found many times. In DNA, the CDR3 is TGTGCCAGCAGGACAGGGGAAGCTAACTATGGCTACACCTTC. This sequence encodes CASRTGEANYGYTF. The J gene is TRBJ1-2, the V gene TRBV28, with 8 bases lining up with TRBD1. Germline V gene sequence: CDR1 MDHEN, CDR2 SYDVKM. V trimming: 6 bases; J trimming: 0 bases; junction bases outside the gene matches: 3. The CDR3 runs 14 residues.

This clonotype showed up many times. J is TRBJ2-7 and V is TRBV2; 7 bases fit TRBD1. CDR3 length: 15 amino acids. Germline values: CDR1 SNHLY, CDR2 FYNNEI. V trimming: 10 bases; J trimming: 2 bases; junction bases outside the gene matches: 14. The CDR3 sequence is CATRSPGQRPYEQYF. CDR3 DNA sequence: TGTGCCACCAGGAGCCCGGGACAGCGACCCTACGAGCAGTACTTC.

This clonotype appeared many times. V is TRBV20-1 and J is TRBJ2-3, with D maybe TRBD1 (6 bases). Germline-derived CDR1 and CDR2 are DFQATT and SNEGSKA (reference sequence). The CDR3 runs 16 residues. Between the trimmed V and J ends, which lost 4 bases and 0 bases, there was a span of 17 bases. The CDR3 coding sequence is TGCAGTGCTACTGACACAGGGTTGAGAAGCACAGATACGCAGTATTTT. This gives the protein CSATDTGLRSTDTQYF.

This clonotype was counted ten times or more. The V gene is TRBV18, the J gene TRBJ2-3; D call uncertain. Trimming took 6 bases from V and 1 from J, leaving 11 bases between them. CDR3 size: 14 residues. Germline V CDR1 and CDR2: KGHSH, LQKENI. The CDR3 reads CASSPPDGTDTQYF. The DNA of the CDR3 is TGTGCCAGCTCCCCTCCGGACGGCACAGATACGCAGTATTTT.